This T cell receptor beta chain appears in the sequencing data of a study of T-cell memory formation after mild COVID-19. The wider study: Across donors, TCR clusters were largely donor specific.

Ten or more counts support this clonotype. The antigen remains undetermined. Study-wide results and caveats: Of the contracting clones, CD4+ ones lay mainly in CM and EM, and CD8+ ones in EMRA. Second-wave clones peaking on day 37 lacked confirmed SARS-CoV-2 specificity.

A 5'RACE reaction primed in the constant segment made cDNA libraries of TCR alpha and TCR beta, and these carried sample barcodes and UMIs. TCRdb reprocessed the 5' RACE reads with MiXCR, giving one entry per CDR3 protein. The sample carries 340,000 or so distinct CDR3 sequences, under 15% recorded once. CDR1 and CDR2 from the germline V gene are SEHNR and FQNEAQ (reference sequence). Trimming took 1 base from V and 7 from J, leaving 0 bases between them. The CDR3 has 10 amino acids. The sample comprised PBMCs or a T cell subset sorted from them (not recorded which). J is TRBJ2-3 and V is TRBV7-9; D remains unclear. The TCR originated in a young man who had mild COVID-19 (a few samples of this study predate the infection). Cell type and time point are not known. CDR3: CASSLDTQYF. The CDR3 region has the DNA TGTGCCAGCAGCTTAGATACGCAGTATTTT.